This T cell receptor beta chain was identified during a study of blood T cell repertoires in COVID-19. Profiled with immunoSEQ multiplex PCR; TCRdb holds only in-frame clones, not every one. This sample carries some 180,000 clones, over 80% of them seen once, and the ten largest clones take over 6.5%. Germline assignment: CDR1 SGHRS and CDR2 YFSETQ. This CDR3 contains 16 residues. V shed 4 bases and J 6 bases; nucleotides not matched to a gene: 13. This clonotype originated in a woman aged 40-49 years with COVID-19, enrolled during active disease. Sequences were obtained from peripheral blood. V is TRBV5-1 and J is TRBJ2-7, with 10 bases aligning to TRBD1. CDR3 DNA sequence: TGCGCCAGCAGCCCCCGGGACAGGGGAGTTTCCGCCGAGCAGTACTTC. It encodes CASSPRDRGVSAEQYF.